This T cell receptor beta chain was sequenced in a study of pediatric ulcerative colitis. Germline CDR1 is SNHLY and CDR2 is FYNNEI. Trimming pared 6 bases from V and 6 bases from J, leaving 12 bases between. The CDR3 extends over 13 amino acids. The rectum was sampled with one to two pinch biopsies at colonoscopy. A note on this clone: Its antigen remains unknown.

Study observations and caveats: Blood-rectal clonal overlap within each person was significantly higher in ulcerative colitis patients than controls. Rectal pinch biopsies may include blood-derived T cells.

Clones were sequenced by immunoSEQ multiplex PCR, and TCRdb holds only the in-frame ones, with some missing. This table holds tens of thousands of clones, about 75% found once. This TCR was sampled from a boy younger than 18 with severe ulcerative colitis. Sequencing used gut tissue. The chain has TRBV2 and TRBJ1-5; the D is unclear. CDR3 coding DNA: TGTGCCAGCAGCACAGACTCTGGTCAGCCCCAGCATTTT. Translating it yields CASSTDSGQPQHF. Based on the CDR3 plus reference TRBV2 and TRBJ1-5, the full variable domain is EPEVTQTPSHQVTQMGQEVILRCVPISNHLYFYWYRQILGQKVEFLVSFYNNEISEKSEIFDDQFSVERPDGSNFTLKIRSTKLEDSAMYFCASSTDSGQPQHFGDGTRLSIL.